Below are 21 T cell receptor beta chains sequenced from a single sample in a study of blood T cell repertoires in COVID-19. TCRdb keeps only in-frame clones here, not all; method: immunoSEQ multiplex PCR. The sample lists 250,000 or so clones, roughly 87% seen once, with approximately 4.6% in the top ten. Sequenced sample: peripheral blood. These receptor sequences come from a woman aged 40 to 49 who had recovered from COVID-19.

The chain joins TRBV24-1 to TRBJ2-6; unclear D gene. The CDR3 runs 17 residues. The germline gives CDR1 KGHDR, CDR2 SFDVKD. Trimming took off 3 bases at V and 0 bases at J, with 11 bases between the two ends. The CDR3 spells CATSDNRRSSGANVLTF. Written as DNA, the CDR3 is TGTGCCACCAGTGATAATAGACGGAGCTCTGGGGCCAACGTCCTGACTTTC.

The chain combines TRBV12-3 or TRBV12-4 with TRBJ2-1; no definite D call. Trimming took 3 bases from V and 7 from J, leaving 4 bases between them. This CDR3 comprises 11 residues. The DNA for the CDR3 is TGTGCCAGCAGTTTTCGTAATGAGCAGTTCTTC. It translates to CASSFRNEQFF.

The chain has TRBV15 and TRBJ2-5; TRBD1 matches at 10 bases. J gave up 5 bases and V 1 base, and 4 bases lay outside the gene matches. This CDR3 region has 15 residues. The germline V gene has CDR1 LNHNV and CDR2 YYDKDF (reference sequence). The CDR3 region is CATSRGKGQGETQYF. The DNA for the CDR3 is TGTGCCACCAGCAGAGGGAAGGGACAGGGGGAGACCCAGTACTTC. Looking up the rest from reference TRBV15 and TRBJ2-5 gives the full variable domain: DAMVIQNPRYQVTQFGKPVTLSCSQTLNHNVMYWYQQKSSQAPKLLFHYYDKDFNNEADTPDNFQSRRPNTSFCFLDIRSPGLGDTAMYLCATSRGKGQGETQYFGPGTRLLVL.

In regard to this clone: At one end the junction does not follow the germline gene, possibly because of a read error. V gene TRBV11-2 combines with J gene TRBJ1-2; D possibly corresponds to TRBD1 (5 bases). Germline lookup yields CDR1 SGHAT and CDR2 FQNNGV. The CDR3 is 13 amino acids. The CDR3 here is CASSIDSYYGYTF. CDR3 coding DNA: TGTGCCAGCAGCATAGACAGTTACTATGGCTACACCTTC.

The rearrangement links TRBV6-5 to TRBJ1-1; D might be TRBD1 (6 bases). Trimming pared 0 bases from V and 5 bases from J, leaving 13 bases between. Per the germline V gene, CDR1 is MNHEY and CDR2 is SVGAGI. The CDR3 is made up of 15 amino acids. DNA for the CDR3: TGTGCCAGCAGTTACTCCTGGCAGGGGAGTACTGAAGCTTTCTTT. This encodes CASSYSWQGSTEAFF.

The chain links TRBV6-5 to TRBJ1-1; 7 nucleotides match TRBD1. This CDR3 is 14 amino acids long. The V gene end was trimmed by 6 bases and the J gene end by 3 bases; junction bases not matched to a gene: 7. Germline-derived CDR1 and CDR2 are MNHEY and SVGAGI. In nucleotides, the CDR3 is TGTGCCAGCAGCACCGACAGGGCGGACACTGAAGCTTTCTTT. Encoded protein: CASSTDRADTEAFF.

This clone was observed once. The genes are TRBV15 and TRBJ2-1, with a weak D call TRBD2 (6 bases). CDR3 length equals 14 residues. The germline gives CDR1 LNHNV, CDR2 YYDKDF (reference sequence). Trimming left V 0 bases short and J 9 bases short, with 12 bases between. In DNA, the CDR3 is TGTGCCACCAGCAGAGATGGTGGGGGGAGTGAGCAGTTCTTC. It is translated as CATSRDGGGSEQFF.

The chain links TRBV3-1 (or the pseudogene TRBV3-2) to TRBJ1-2; a weak D match, TRBD1 (5 bases). The CDR3 is 13 residues long. V was trimmed by 1 base and J by 7 bases, leaving 10 bases between them. Germline loops: CDR1 LGHDT, CDR2 YNNKEL (reference sequence). The CDR3 reads CASSQGAQGGYTF. The CDR3 bases are TGTGCCAGCAGCCAAGGCGCCCAGGGTGGCTACACCTTC.

This clone was seen once. The chain recombines TRBV5-1 with TRBJ1-3; 7 bases are shared with TRBD1. CDR1 and CDR2 from the germline V gene are SGHRS and YFSETQ. The V gene end was trimmed by 2 bases and the J gene end by 0 bases; junction bases not matched to a gene: 2. The CDR3 covers 15 residues. CDR3 DNA: TGCGCCAGCAGCTTAACAGGGGACTCTGGAAACACCATATATTTT. Its protein product is CASSLTGDSGNTIYF.

The rearrangement links TRBV27 to TRBJ1-2; D may be TRBD1 (5 bases). Trimming cost V 5 bases and J 7 bases, with 14 bases left between them. Germline V gene sequence: CDR1 MNHEY, CDR2 SMNVEV (reference sequence). CDR3 length: 13 residues. CDR3 sequence: CASSPSRDSGYTF. The CDR3, as DNA: TGTGCCAGCAGTCCTTCCCGGGACTCTGGCTACACCTTC.

J is TRBJ2-4 and V is TRBV4-2; TRBD1 is a possible D gene (6 bases). This CDR3 spans 15 amino acids. Germline loops: CDR1 LGHNA, CDR2 YNFKEQ. Trimming took off 0 bases at V and 1 base at J, with 7 bases between the two ends. CDR3 protein: CASSQEGAAKNIQYF. The CDR3, as DNA: TGTGCCAGCAGCCAAGAGGGGGCCGCCAAAAACATTCAGTACTTC.

This clone is a singleton in its sample. The CDR3 coding sequence is TGTGCCAGCAGCCCCTGGGACTTCCAAGAGACCCAGTACTTC. Protein sequence: CASSPWDFQETQYF. The chain has TRBV7-2 and TRBJ2-5; possibly TRBD2 for D (6 bases). This CDR3 spans 14 amino acids. V was clipped by 5 bases and J by 1 base, with 11 bases between them. Germline V gives CDR1 SGHTA, CDR2 FQGNSA.

The chain uses TRBV4-3 and TRBJ2-1, with 12 positions matching TRBD2. After removal of 0 bases from V and 10 bases from J, the junction contained 4 bases not matched to a gene. CDR1 LGHNA and CDR2 YSLEER come from the germline V gene. CDR3 size: 15 residues. The CDR3 loop reads CASSQDRTSGTEQFF. Written as DNA, the CDR3 is TGCGCCAGCAGCCAAGACCGGACTAGCGGGACAGAGCAGTTCTTC.

CDR3 coding DNA: TGTGCCACCAGCAGGCGGGACCGCACTGAAGCTTTCTTT. Its protein is CATSRRDRTEAFF. This chain links TRBV15 with TRBJ1-1; possible D gene TRBD1, 5 bases. The CDR3 is 13 amino acids. With 3 bases removed from V and 4 bases from J, the gap between germline ends came to 9 bases. CDR1 and CDR2 (germline): LNHNV, YYDKDF (reference sequence).

The CDR3 here is CASSTGNVYGYTF. CDR3 bases: TGTGCCAGTAGTACCGGGAACGTCTATGGCTACACCTTC. The chain has TRBV19 and TRBJ1-2; the D is unclear. Trimming took off 4 bases at V and 4 bases at J, with 10 bases between the two ends. Germline CDR1 LNHDA, CDR2 SQIVND (reference sequence). This CDR3 contains 13 residues.

V and J are TRBV6-2 or TRBV6-3 and TRBJ2-3; 7 bases match TRBD2. From germline, CDR1 is MNHEY and CDR2 SVGEGT. The CDR3 sequence is 17 residues long. Losses at the gene ends were 4 bases for V and 0 bases for J; bases not matched to a gene: 10. The CDR3 region is CASSSSASGVSTDTQYF. The CDR3 bases are TGTGCCAGCAGTTCCTCAGCAAGCGGGGTGAGCACAGATACGCAGTATTTT.

V is TRBV29-1 and J is TRBJ2-1, with 9 bases fitting TRBD2. V was pared by 1 base and J by 3 bases, with 13 bases of the junction left unmatched. The CDR3 extends over 18 amino acids. The germline gives CDR1 SQVTM, CDR2 ANQGSEA. The CDR3 sequence: CSVEGPDGGGEHYNEQFF. The CDR3 nucleotides are TGCAGCGTTGAAGGCCCGGATGGCGGGGGGGAACACTACAATGAGCAGTTCTTC.

The chain links TRBV4-3 to TRBJ2-7; D ambiguous. The CDR3 has 13 residues. The germline V gene has CDR1 LGHNA and CDR2 YSLEER. Trimming stripped 4 bases from V and 4 bases from J, with 11 bases between. The CDR3 sequence: CASSLGRKYEQYV. In nucleotides, the CDR3 is TGCGCCAGCAGCCTTGGCAGAAAATACGAGCAGTACGTC.

Turning to this clone: This sample includes further DNA sequences coding for the same CDR3. The rearrangement joins TRBV9 to TRBJ2-5; 10 positions match TRBD1. Trimming removed 4 bases from V and 5 bases from J; junction bases left unmatched: 8. The CDR3 totals 15 residues. Germline CDR1 and CDR2: SGDLS and YYNGEE. The CDR3 is CASSPGTGEVETQYF. CDR3 DNA: TGTGCCAGCAGCCCCGGGACAGGGGAGGTTGAGACCCAGTACTTC.

The chain couples TRBV30 to TRBJ2-7; D unclear. Germline assignment: CDR1 GTSNPN and CDR2 SVGIG (reference sequence). V lost 0 bases to trimming and J lost 6 bases, with 12 bases between them. The CDR3 runs to 13 residues. CDR3 nucleotide sequence: TGTGCCTGGAGTGTACTTGAGAGAGGCGAGCAGTACGTC. Amino acid sequence: CAWSVLERGEQYV.

The J gene is TRBJ2-7, the V gene TRBV10-1; the D is unclear. The CDR3 sequence is 12 residues long. The ends were cut back, 2 bases at V and 4 bases at J, with 6 bases in the middle. The germline gives CDR1 WNHNN, CDR2 SYGVQD (reference sequence). The CDR3 spells CASSETSYEQYF. In DNA, the CDR3 is TGCGCCAGCAGTGAGACTTCGTACGAGCAGTACTTC.